These 8 T cell receptor beta chains came from one sample sequenced in a study of technical replicates of blood from several donors (dated by TCRdb to between 2016 and 2019). Library preparation was by the immunoSEQ multiplex PCR assay. This is the immuneACCESS table as TCRdb keeps it, with only in-frame sequences that have V and J called. A part of the clones is gone; compared with another copy, unresolved V genes explain less than half, and the rest is unexplained. Within this sample are under 85,000 clones, with more than 90% of them counted one time only. Approximately 0.4% of the sample rests with the top ten. Material for sequencing was T cells isolated from PBMCs. All receptors derive from a human donor in good health.

The chain carries TRBV19 and TRBJ1-1; 10 positions match TRBD1. The CDR3 is 15 amino acids. Germline lookup yields CDR1 LNHDA and CDR2 SQIVND (reference sequence). V dropped 4 bases and J dropped 5; count of bases not matched to a gene: 7. The CDR3 reads CASSTSTGGYTEAFF. The CDR3 nucleotides are TGTGCCAGTAGTACCTCGACAGGGGGCTATACTGAAGCTTTCTTT. The entire variable domain, with the rest obtained from reference TRBV19 and TRBJ1-1, is as follows: DGGITQSPKYLFRKEGQNVTLSCEQNLNHDAMYWYRQDPGQGLRLIYYSQIVNDFQKGDIAEGYSVSREKKESFPLTVTSAQKNPTAFYLCASSTSTGGYTEAFFGQGTRLTVV.

The V call is TRBV7-2, the J call TRBJ2-5, with 8 bases aligning to TRBD2. The germline V gene has CDR1 SGHTA and CDR2 FQGNSA. The CDR3 totals 16 residues. Unmatched junction bases numbered 6, after V lost 0 bases and J lost 3 bases. CDR3 bases: TGTGCCAGCAGCTTAGCCGTCGGGAGGGCCGAAGAGACCCAGTACTTC. It translates to CASSLAVGRAEETQYF.

The rearrangement joins TRBV15 to TRBJ2-7, with a weak D call TRBD1 (5 bases). The germline V gene encodes CDR1 LNHNV and CDR2 YYDKDF (reference sequence). The germline V and J ends were trimmed by 1 base and 5 bases, with 12 bases remaining between them. The CDR3 contains 14 residues. The CDR3, as DNA: TGTGCCACCAGCAGAGGTCAGGGTTGGGACGAGCAGTACTTC. The encoded protein is CATSRGQGWDEQYF. Together with reference TRBV15 and TRBJ2-7, the CDR3 gives the full variable domain: DAMVIQNPRYQVTQFGKPVTLSCSQTLNHNVMYWYQQKSSQAPKLLFHYYDKDFNNEADTPDNFQSRRPNTSFCFLDIRSPGLGDTAMYLCATSRGQGWDEQYFGPGTRLTVT.

The chain recombines TRBV4-3 with TRBJ2-7, with 7 bases aligning to TRBD1. The J segment lost 4 bases and the V segment lost 0 bases, leaving 3 bases of the junction unmatched. The CDR3 runs 14 residues. Germline assignment: CDR1 LGHNA and CDR2 YSLEER. CDR3 DNA sequence: TGCGCCAGCAGCCAAGATCTGACAGGGTACGAGCAGTACTTC. Translation gives CASSQDLTGYEQYF.

V and J are TRBV7-2 and TRBJ2-2; weak D call: TRBD2 (6 bases). Germline V gene data show CDR1 as SGHTA and CDR2 as FQGNSA. The V gene lost 3 bases and the J gene lost 1 base, with 6 bases spanning the gap. The CDR3 has 14 amino acids. The CDR3 nucleotides read TGTGCCAGCAGCTTTAGCGGGAACACCGGGGAGCTGTTTTTT. Translated: CASSFSGNTGELFF.

The chain uses TRBV4-3 and TRBJ1-2; TRBD1 matches at 9 bases. This CDR3 has 14 amino acids. J was trimmed by 3 bases and V by 4 bases; bases with no gene match: 3. Germline assignment: CDR1 LGHNA and CDR2 YSLEER. The CDR3 spells CASSRTGDDYGYTF. CDR3 nucleotides: TGCGCCAGCAGCCGGACAGGGGATGACTATGGCTACACCTTC.

In nucleotides, the CDR3 is TGTGCCAGCAGTGAAGCACTTACCTACGAGCAGTACTTC. Its translation is CASSEALTYEQYF. The chain joins TRBV6-1 to TRBJ2-7; D not certain. V lost 0 bases and J 2 bases, leaving 5 bases between the germline ends. This CDR3 has 13 residues. Germline CDR1 is MNHNS and CDR2 is SASEGT.

Here the CDR3 reads CASSAGQGSYEQYF. CDR3 bases: TGTGCCAGCAGCGCTGGACAGGGGTCTTACGAGCAGTACTTC. This chain uses TRBV7-3 with TRBJ2-7; 9 positions match TRBD1. The germline gives CDR1 SGHTA, CDR2 FQGTGA. This CDR3 is built from 14 residues. V dropped 5 bases and J dropped 4; count of bases not matched to a gene: 6.